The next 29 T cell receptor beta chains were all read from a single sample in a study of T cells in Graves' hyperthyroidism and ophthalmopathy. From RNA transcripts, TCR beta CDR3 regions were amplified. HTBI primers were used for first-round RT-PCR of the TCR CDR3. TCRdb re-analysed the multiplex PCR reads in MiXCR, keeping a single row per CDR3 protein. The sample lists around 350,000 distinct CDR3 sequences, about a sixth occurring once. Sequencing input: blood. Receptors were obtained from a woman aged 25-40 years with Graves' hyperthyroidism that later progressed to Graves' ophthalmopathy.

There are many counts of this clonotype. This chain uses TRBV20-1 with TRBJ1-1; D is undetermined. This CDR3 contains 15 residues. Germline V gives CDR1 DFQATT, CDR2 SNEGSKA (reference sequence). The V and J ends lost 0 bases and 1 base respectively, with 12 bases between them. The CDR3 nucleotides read TGCAGTGCTAGAGAAGGAAGCCCGTGGAACACTGAAGCTTTCTTT. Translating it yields CSAREGSPWNTEAFF.

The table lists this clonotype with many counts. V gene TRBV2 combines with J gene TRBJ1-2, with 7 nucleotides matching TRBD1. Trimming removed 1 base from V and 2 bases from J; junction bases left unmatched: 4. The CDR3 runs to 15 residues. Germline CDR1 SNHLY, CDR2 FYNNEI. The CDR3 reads CASSEGTGYNYGYTF. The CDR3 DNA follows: TGTGCCAGCAGTGAAGGGACAGGTTACAACTATGGCTACACCTTC. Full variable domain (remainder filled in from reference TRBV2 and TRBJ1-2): EPEVTQTPSHQVTQMGQEVILRCVPISNHLYFYWYRQILGQKVEFLVSFYNNEISEKSEIFDDQFSVERPDGSNFTLKIRSTKLEDSAMYFCASSEGTGYNYGYTFGSGTRLTVV.

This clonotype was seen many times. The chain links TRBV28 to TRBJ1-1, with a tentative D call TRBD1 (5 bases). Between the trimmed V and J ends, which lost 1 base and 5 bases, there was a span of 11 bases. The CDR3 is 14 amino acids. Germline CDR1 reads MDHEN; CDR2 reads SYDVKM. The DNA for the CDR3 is TGTGCCAGCAGTTTATTGCGGGGGTATACTGAAGCTTTCTTT. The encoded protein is CASSLLRGYTEAFF.

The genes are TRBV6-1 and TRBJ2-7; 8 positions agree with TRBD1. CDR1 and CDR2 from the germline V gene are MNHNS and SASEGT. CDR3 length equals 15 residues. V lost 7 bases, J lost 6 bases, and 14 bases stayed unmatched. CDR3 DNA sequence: TGTGCCAGCAATAGATTTTTAGACAGGGGAGTCGAGCAGTACTTC. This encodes CASNRFLDRGVEQYF.

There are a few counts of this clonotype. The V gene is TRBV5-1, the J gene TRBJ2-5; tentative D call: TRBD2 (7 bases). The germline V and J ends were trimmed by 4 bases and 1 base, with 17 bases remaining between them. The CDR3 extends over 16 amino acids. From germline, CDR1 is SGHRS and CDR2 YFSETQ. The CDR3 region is CASSLSLRGAQETQYF. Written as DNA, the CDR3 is TGCGCCAGCAGCCTCTCGTTACGGGGGGCCCAAGAGACCCAGTACTTC.

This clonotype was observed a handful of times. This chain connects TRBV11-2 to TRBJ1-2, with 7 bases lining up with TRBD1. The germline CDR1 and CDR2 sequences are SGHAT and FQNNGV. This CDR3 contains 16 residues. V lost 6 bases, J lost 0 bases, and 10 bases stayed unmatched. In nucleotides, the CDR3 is TGTGCCAGCAGTTCTGATTGGGACAGTACTAACTATGGCTACACCTTC. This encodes CASSSDWDSTNYGYTF.

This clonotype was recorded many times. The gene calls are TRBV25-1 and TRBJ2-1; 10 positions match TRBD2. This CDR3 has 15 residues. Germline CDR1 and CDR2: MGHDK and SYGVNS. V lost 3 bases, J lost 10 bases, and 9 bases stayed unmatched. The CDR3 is CASSDPAGGPWEQFF. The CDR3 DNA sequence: TGTGCCAGCAGTGATCCAGCGGGAGGGCCATGGGAGCAGTTCTTC.

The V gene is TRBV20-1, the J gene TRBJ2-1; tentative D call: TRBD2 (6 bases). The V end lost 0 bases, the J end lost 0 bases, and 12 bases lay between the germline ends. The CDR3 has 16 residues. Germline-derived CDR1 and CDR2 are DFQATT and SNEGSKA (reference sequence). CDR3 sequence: CSARDLAGSSYNEQFF. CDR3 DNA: TGCAGTGCTAGAGATCTGGCGGGGAGCTCCTACAATGAGCAGTTCTTC.

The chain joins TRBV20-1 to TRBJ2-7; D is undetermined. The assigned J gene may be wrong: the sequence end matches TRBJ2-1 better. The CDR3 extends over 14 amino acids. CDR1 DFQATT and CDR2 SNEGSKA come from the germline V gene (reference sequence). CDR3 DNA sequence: TGCAGTGCCAGCAGCCCACAGACTTCCTACGAGCAGTTCTTC. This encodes CSASSPQTSYEQFF.

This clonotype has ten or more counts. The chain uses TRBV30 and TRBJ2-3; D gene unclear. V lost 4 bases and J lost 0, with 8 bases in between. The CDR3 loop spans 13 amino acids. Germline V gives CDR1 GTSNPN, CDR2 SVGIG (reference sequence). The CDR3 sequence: CAWNIGSTDTQYF. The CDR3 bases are TGTGCCTGGAATATTGGGAGCACAGATACGCAGTATTTT.

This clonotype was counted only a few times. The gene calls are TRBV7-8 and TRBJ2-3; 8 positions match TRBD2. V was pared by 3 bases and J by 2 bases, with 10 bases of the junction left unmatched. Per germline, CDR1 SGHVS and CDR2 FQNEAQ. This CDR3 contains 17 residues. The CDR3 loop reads CASSLGAGVLPTDTQYF. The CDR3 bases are TGTGCCAGCAGCTTGGGAGCGGGGGTTCTTCCCACAGATACGCAGTATTTT. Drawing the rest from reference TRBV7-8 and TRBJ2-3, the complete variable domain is GAGVSQSPRYKVAKRGQDVALRCDPISGHVSLFWYQQALGQGPEFLTYFQNEAQLDKSGLPSDRFFAERPEGSVSTLKIQRTQQEDSAVYLCASSLGAGVLPTDTQYFGPGTRLTVL.

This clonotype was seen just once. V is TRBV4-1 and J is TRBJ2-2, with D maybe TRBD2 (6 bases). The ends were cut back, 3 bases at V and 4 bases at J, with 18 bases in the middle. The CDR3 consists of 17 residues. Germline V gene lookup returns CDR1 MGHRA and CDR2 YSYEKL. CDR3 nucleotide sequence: TGCGCCAGCAGCCATCGCGGGACGGTCCCGGTCACCGGGGAGCTGTTTTTT. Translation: CASSHRGTVPVTGELFF.

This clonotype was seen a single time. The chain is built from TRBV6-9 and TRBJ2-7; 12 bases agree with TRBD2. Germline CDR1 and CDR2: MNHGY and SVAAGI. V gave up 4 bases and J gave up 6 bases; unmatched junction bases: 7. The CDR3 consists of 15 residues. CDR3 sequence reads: CASSLTSGRWFEQYF. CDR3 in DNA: TGTGCCAGCAGTTTGACTAGCGGGAGATGGTTCGAGCAGTACTTC.

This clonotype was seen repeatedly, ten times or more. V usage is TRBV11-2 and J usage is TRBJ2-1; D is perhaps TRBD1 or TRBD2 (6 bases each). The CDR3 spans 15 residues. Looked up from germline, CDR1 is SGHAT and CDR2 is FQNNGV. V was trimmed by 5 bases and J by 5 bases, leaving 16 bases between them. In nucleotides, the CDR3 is TGTGCCAGCAGCCCAGAGGGGGGAGAGAACAATGAGCAGTTCTTC. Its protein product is CASSPEGGENNEQFF.

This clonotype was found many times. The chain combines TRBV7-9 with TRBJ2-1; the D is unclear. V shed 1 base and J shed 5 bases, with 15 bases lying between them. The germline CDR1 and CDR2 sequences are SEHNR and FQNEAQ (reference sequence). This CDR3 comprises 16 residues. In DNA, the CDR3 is TGTGCCAGCAGCTTAGGTCGGTTCGGACGGGACAATGAGCAGTTCTTC. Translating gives CASSLGRFGRDNEQFF.

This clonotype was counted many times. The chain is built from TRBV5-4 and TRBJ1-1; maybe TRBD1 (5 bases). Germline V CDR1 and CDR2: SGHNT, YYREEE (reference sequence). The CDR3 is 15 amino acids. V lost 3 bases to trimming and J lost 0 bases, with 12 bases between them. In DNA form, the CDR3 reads TGTGCCAGCAGCTCGACGGGACTGATGAACACTGAAGCTTTCTTT. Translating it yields CASSSTGLMNTEAFF.

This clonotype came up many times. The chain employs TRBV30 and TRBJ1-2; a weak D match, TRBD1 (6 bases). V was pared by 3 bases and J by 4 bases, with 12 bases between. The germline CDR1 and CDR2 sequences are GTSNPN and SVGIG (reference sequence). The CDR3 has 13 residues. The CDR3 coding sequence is TGTGCCTGGAGCAGGGGATTGACCTATGGCTACACCTTC. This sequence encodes CAWSRGLTYGYTF.

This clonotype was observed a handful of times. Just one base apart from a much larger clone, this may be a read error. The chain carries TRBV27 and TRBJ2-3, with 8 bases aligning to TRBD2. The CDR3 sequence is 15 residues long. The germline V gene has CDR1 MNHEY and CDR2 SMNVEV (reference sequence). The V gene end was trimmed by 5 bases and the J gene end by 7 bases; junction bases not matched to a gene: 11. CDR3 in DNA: TGTGCCAGCAGTACCGAGGCCTATAGCGGGAATACGCAGTATTTT. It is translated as CASSTEAYSGNTQYF.

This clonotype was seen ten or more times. CDR3 in amino acids: CASSRPGEQYF. The CDR3 DNA reads as TGTGCCAGCAGCCGACCTGGGGAGCAGTACTTC. The V and J genes are TRBV7-9 and TRBJ2-7; the D is unclear. This CDR3 contains 11 residues. Between the trimmed V and J ends, which lost 5 bases and 7 bases, there was a span of 9 bases. Germline CDR1 SEHNR, CDR2 FQNEAQ (reference sequence).

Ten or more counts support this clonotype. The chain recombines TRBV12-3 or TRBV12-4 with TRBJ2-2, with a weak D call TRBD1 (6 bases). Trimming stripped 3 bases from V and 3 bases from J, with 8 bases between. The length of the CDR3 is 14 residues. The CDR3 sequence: CASSFNRDTGELFF. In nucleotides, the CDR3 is TGTGCCAGCAGTTTTAACAGGGACACCGGGGAGCTGTTTTTT.

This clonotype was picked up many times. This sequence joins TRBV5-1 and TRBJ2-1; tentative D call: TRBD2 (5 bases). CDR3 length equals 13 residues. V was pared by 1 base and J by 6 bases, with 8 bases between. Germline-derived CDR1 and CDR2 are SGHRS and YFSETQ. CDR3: CASSLFRGNEQFF. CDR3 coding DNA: TGCGCCAGCAGCTTGTTTCGGGGCAATGAGCAGTTCTTC.

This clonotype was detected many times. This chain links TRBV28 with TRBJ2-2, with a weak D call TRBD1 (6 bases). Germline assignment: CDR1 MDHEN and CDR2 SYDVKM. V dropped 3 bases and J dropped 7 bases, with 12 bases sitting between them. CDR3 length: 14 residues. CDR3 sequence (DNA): TGTGCCAGCAGTTTGACCCAGGGGTACGGGGAGCTGTTTTTT. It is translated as CASSLTQGYGELFF. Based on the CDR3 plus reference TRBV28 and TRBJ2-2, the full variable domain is DVKVTQSSRYLVKRTGEKVFLECVQDMDHENMFWYRQDPGLGLRLIYFSYDVKMKEKGDIPEGYSVSREKKERFSLILESASTNQTSMYLCASSLTQGYGELFFGEGSRLTVL.

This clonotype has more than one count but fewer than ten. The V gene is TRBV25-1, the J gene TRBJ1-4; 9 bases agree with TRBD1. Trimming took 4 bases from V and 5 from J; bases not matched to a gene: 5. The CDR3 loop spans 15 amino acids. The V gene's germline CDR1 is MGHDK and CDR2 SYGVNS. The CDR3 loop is CASSVVGTGNEKLFF. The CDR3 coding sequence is TGTGCCAGCAGTGTAGTAGGGACAGGGAATGAAAAACTGTTTTTT.

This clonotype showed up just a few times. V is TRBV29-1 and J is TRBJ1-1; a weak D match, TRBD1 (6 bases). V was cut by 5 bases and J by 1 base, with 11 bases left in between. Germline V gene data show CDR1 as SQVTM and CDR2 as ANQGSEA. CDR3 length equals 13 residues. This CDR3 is CSVQTGRNTEAFF. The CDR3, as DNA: TGCAGCGTTCAGACAGGTCGGAACACTGAAGCTTTCTTT.

CDR3 coding DNA: TGTGCCAGCAGTCCCGGGACAGCCAGACACAATGAGCAGTTCTTC. Translating gives CASSPGTARHNEQFF. The V gene is TRBV27, the J gene TRBJ2-1, with TRBD1 matching over 7 bases. Germline CDR1 and CDR2: MNHEY and SMNVEV (reference sequence). The V and J ends lost 5 bases and 5 bases, in that order; junction bases with no gene match: 9. This CDR3 comprises 15 residues.

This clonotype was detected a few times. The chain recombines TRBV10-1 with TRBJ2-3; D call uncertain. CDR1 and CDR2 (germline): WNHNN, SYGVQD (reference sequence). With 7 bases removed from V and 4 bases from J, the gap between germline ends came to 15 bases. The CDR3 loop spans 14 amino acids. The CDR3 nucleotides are TGCGCCAGCAAACCGTTTCTGTTGGCAGATACGCAGTATTTT. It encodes CASKPFLLADTQYF.

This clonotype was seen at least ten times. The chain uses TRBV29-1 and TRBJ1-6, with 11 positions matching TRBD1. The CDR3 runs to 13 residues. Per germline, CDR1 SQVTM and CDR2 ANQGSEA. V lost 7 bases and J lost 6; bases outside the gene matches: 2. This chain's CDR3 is CSAGTGGNSPLHF. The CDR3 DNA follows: TGCAGCGCCGGGACAGGGGGTAATTCACCCCTCCACTTT.

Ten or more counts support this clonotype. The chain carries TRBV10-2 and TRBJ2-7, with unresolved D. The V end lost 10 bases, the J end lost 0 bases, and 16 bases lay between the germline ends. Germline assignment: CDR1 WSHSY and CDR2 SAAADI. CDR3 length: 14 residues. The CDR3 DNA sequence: TGCGCCACCCCCTTGGCGGTTAGCTCCTACGAGCAGTACTTC. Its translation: CATPLAVSSYEQYF.

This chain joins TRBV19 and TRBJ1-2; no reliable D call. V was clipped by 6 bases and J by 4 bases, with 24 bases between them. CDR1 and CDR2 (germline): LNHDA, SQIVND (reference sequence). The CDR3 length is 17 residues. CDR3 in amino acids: CASRSGRLPQDLYGYTF. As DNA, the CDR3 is TGTGCCAGTAGATCAGGACGACTACCGCAAGACCTCTATGGCTACACCTTC.